This entry describes one T cell receptor (beta chain). It lacks a known antigen. Base-call qualities are not available, and no considerably larger clone is one nucleotide away. The sample belongs to a study of T cell responses to AZD1222 COVID-19 vaccine listed by TCRdb under 2021. Study-wide context: AZD1222 recipients whose second dose came at about 4 weeks and those whose second dose came at about 12 weeks were combined into one group, since spike-specific TCR depth and breadth did not differ between the two schedules. A total of just over 230 trial participants underwent TCR sequencing, of whom roughly 210 had received two doses of AZD1222 and approximately 26 had received two doses of the MenACWY control vaccine. Trial participants were enrolled by age into 18-55, 56-69 and 70-plus year subgroups, with around 150, 28 and 57 TCR-sequenced participants respectively.

Between the V and J ends, shortened by 6 bases and 3 bases respectively, the junction contains 12 bases. Based on the germline V gene (reference sequence), the CDR1 and CDR2 sequences are MNHEY and SMNVEV. The CDR3 runs 13 amino acids, cysteine and phenylalanine included. Kept here is only the CDR3 DNA, which spans 39 bases and is read in frame from base 1. The investigation overall reported the following: Conclusions about previously exposed vaccinees are limited, since just six or seven AZD1222 recipients were seropositive for SARS-CoV-2 at baseline. Participants were mostly white British, with more females than males. The authors suggested clonal diversity may have been underestimated. The 56-69-year group was small, and its depth increase did not reach significance, likely because of low power. The whole spike protein was spanned by vaccine-associated CD4 TCRs, and dominant responses were seen in regions 160-218 and 743-854. Because no samples from the day 14 peak response were available, repertoires could be characterized only after the peak T cell response. Reportedly, close to half of the unique spike-specific TCRs recognized epitopes lying outside the regions that are mutated in the B.1.351 and B.1.1.7 variants. After two AZD1222 doses, both the breadth and the depth of spike-specific TCRs were significantly higher than at day 0 and than in MenACWY recipients.

In light of the paper, this sample's time point label describes: baseline before first vaccination. Samples from vaccinated people were obtained from the UK trials COV001 and COV002, which included a single-blind randomized controlled phase 2/3 trial of AZD1222 (ChAdOx1 nCoV-19) in healthy adults. For TCRbeta chain sequencing, PBMC samples from trial participants were taken at day 0 and at day 28 after the second dose. The CDR3 regions of human TCRbeta chains were analyzed by immunosequencing. The study's own analysis went as follows. TCRs in the repertoires were matched against a reference library of SARS-CoV-2-specific TCRs that had been generated with the MIRA antigen-specificity platform. Breadth was defined as the fraction of unique TCRs that were SARS-CoV-2-associated. Depth was defined as the fraction of total T cells that were SARS-CoV-2-associated. Using the MIRA data, each spike-specific TCR was mapped to the spike region that the TCR reacts to and placed in a CD4 or CD8 class. Log10-transformed breadth and depth values were compared by one-way ANOVA with Sidak's multiple comparisons tests. Sourced from immuneACCESS, this table was stored by TCRdb with only in-frame sequences that have V and J called. A share of the clones is absent; for the studies checked, an unresolved V gene accounts for under half, and the remainder has no known explanation. From that table come the V and J calls and clone size; the DNA was used to work out D and trimming. This sample holds approximately 110,000 clones; roughly four fifths were observed only once. Together, the top ten hold about 9.5% of the sample.

This TCR derives from an adult in good health. Here the chain combines TRBV27 and TRBJ2-7; a weak D assignment points to TRBD1 (6 bases agree). Sequences were derived from peripheral blood, sampled on day 0 of AZD1222 vaccination. Read as DNA, the sequence is TGTGCCAGCAGCCCCGGGACAAGCTACGAGCAGTACTTC. It specifies CASSPGTSYEQYF.